This entry concerns a single TCR beta chain. TCRdb keeps only in-frame clones here, not all; method: immunoSEQ multiplex PCR. The sample shows more than 65,000 clones, around 80% of them seen only once. The entry originates in a study of blood T cell repertoires in COVID-19. Study information: Donors in the United States, Italy and Spain gave samples during acute or convalescent COVID-19.

This CDR3 contains 15 residues. CDR1 is SEHNR and CDR2 is FQNEAQ in the germline V gene (reference sequence). The V segment lost 1 base and the J segment 4 bases; nucleotides outside the gene matches: 4. The sequence was obtained from an elderly woman with acute or convalescent COVID-19. Sequenced input: peripheral blood. The chain is built from TRBV7-9 and TRBJ1-2; 9 nucleotides match TRBD1. CDR3 loop: CASSLGTGVGYGYTF. The CDR3 nucleotides are TGTGCCAGCAGCTTAGGGACAGGGGTTGGCTATGGCTACACCTTC.